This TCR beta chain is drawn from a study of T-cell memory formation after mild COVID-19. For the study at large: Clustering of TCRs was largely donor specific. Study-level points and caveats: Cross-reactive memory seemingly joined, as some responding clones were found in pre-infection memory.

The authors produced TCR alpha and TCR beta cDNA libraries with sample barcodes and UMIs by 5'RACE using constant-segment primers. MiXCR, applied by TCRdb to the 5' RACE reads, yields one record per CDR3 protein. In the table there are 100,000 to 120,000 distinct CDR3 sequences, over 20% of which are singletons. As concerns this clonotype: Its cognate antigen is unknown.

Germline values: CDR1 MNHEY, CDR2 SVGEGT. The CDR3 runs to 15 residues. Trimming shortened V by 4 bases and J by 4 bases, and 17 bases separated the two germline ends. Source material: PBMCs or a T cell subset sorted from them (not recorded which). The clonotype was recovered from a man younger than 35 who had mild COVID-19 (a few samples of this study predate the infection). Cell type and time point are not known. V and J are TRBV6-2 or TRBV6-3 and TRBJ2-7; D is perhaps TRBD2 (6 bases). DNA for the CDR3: TGTGCCAGCAGTTCCCTCCGGGCGGGGCTGTACGAGCAGTACGTC. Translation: CASSSLRAGLYEQYV.